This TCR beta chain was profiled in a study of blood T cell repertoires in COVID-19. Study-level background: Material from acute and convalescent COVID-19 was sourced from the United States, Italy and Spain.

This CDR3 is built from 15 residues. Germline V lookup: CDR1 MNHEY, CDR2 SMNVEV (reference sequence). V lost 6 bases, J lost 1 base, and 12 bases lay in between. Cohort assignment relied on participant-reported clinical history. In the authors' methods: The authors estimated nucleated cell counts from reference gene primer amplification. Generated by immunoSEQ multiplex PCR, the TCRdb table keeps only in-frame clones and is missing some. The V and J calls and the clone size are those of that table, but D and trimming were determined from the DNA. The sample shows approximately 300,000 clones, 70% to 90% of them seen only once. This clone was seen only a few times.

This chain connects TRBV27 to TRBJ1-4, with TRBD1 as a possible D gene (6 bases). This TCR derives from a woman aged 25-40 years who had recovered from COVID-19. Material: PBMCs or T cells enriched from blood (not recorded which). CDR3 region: CASRLTGRTNEKLFF. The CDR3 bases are TGTGCCAGCAGACTTACAGGGAGAACTAATGAAAAACTGTTTTTT.